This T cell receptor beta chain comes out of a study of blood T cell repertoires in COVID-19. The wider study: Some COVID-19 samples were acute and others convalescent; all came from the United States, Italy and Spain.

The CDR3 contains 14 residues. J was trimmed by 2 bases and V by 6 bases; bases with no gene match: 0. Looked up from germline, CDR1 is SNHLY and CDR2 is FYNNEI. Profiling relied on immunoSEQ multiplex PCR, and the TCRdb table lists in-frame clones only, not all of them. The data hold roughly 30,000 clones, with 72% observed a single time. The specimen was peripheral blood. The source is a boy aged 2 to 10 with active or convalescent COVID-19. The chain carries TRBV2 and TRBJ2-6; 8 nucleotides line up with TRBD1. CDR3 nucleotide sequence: TGTGCCAGCAGGACAGGGGCTGGGGCCAACGTCCTGACTTTC. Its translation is CASRTGAGANVLTF. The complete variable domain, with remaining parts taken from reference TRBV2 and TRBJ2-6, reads EPEVTQTPSHQVTQMGQEVILRCVPISNHLYFYWYRQILGQKVEFLVSFYNNEISEKSEIFDDQFSVERPDGSNFTLKIRSTKLEDSAMYFCASRTGAGANVLTFGAGSRLTVL.